Listed here are 26 T cell receptor beta chains from one sample, sequenced in a study of beta chain features in type 1 diabetes. Study results and caveats: Shorter TCRB CDR3s, moderately but significantly so, were found in Type 1 diabetes patients in all four CD4+ subsets.

The isolated RNA, all of it, was reverse transcribed, so expressed TCRB transcripts were what got sequenced. This table comes from immunoSEQ multiplex PCR, and its TCRdb copy is limited to in-frame clones, with some not included. Of about 650,000 clones detected, around 12% appear once; the ten largest clones hold around 0.12%. Their antigen targets remain unknown. Sequenced: naive CD4+ T cells from blood. All receptors derive from a man younger than 40 with type 1 diabetes.

The gene calls are TRBV6-1 and TRBJ1-6, with 8 nucleotides matching TRBD1. V lost 0 bases to trimming and J lost 8 bases; unmatched junction nucleotides: 6. CDR3 length: 16 amino acids. Germline assignment: CDR1 MNHNS and CDR2 SASEGT. CDR3 loop: CASSEALSRGHSPLHF. For the CDR3, the DNA is TGTGCCAGCAGTGAAGCGCTGTCCAGGGGGCATTCACCCCTCCACTTT.

This clone was seen a few times. At the DNA level, this CDR3 is encoded by other sequences in the same sample as well. This chain joins TRBV7-2 and TRBJ2-3; D is undetermined. The V end lost 1 base, the J end lost 2 bases, and 7 bases lay between the germline ends. The germline V gene encodes CDR1 SGHTA and CDR2 FQGNSA. This CDR3 comprises 14 residues. The DNA of the CDR3 is TGTGCCAGCAGCTTAGTACGTCACACAGATACGCAGTATTTT. This translates into CASSLVRHTDTQYF.

This clone was observed a handful of times. The genes are TRBV11-2 and TRBJ1-3; tentative D call: TRBD1 (5 bases). The CDR3 is 15 residues long. Germline CDR1 is SGHAT and CDR2 is FQNNGV. Trimming cost V 5 bases and J 3 bases, with 14 bases left between them. The CDR3: CASSLGTGRGNTIYF. The CDR3 DNA follows: TGTGCCAGCAGCCTCGGGACGGGTCGTGGAAACACCATATATTTT.

This clone was found a few times. The chain combines TRBV7-2 with TRBJ2-1; the D gene is possibly TRBD1 (5 bases). This CDR3 is 15 amino acids long. Looked up from germline, CDR1 is SGHTA and CDR2 is FQGNSA. V was cut by 2 bases and J by 7 bases, with 15 bases left in between. The CDR3 bases are TGTGCCAGCAGCTTAACCTTGTTTTCAGGGAATGAGCAGTTCTTC. Translating it yields CASSLTLFSGNEQFF.

The rearrangement joins TRBV7-2 to TRBJ1-2; tentatively, D is TRBD1 (6 bases). CDR1 is SGHTA, CDR2 FQGNSA, per germline. Trimming left V 7 bases short and J 8 bases short, with 17 bases between. The CDR3 has 13 amino acids. CDR3 DNA: TGTGCCAGCACCGGGGGACACCAGGGCGGCTACACCTTC. Amino acid sequence: CASTGGHQGGYTF.

This clone occurred a few times. The chain couples TRBV5-6 to TRBJ2-7, with TRBD1 as a possible D gene (5 bases). Looked up from germline, CDR1 is SGHDT and CDR2 is YYEEEE. V dropped 4 bases and J dropped 4 bases, with 18 bases sitting between them. CDR3 length equals 15 residues. The CDR3 sequence is CASSKGPNSNYEQYF. DNA for the CDR3: TGTGCCAGCAGCAAGGGGCCGAATTCAAATTACGAGCAGTACTTC.

This clone was found a few times. V gene TRBV4-1 combines with J gene TRBJ2-7; TRBD1 might be the D (6 bases). Trimming removed 0 bases from V and 3 bases from J, with 18 bases in between. This CDR3 is built from 17 residues. The V gene's germline CDR1 is MGHRA and CDR2 YSYEKL. CDR3 protein: CASSQDHKTGVYYEQYF. As DNA, the CDR3 is TGCGCCAGCAGCCAAGACCACAAGACAGGAGTATACTACGAGCAGTACTTC.

This clone was detected a few times. Other nucleotide sequences in the sample specify the same CDR3. This chain joins TRBV5-4 and TRBJ2-5, with D perhaps TRBD1 (6 bases). CDR3 length: 13 residues. The V end was cut by 2 bases, the J end by 5 bases, with 10 bases between. Germline loops: CDR1 SGHNT, CDR2 YYREEE (reference sequence). Here the CDR3 DNA reads TGTGCCAGCAGCTTAACAGGGACGGAGACCCAGTACTTC. Translation: CASSLTGTETQYF.

This chain connects TRBV6-5 to TRBJ1-2, with D tentatively TRBD1 (6 bases). Deletions cut 6 bases from V and 5 bases from J, with 13 bases between. Per the germline V gene, CDR1 is MNHEY and CDR2 is SVGAGI. The CDR3 contains 13 residues. CDR3 nucleotides: TGTGCCAGCAGCCTCGGGACACCGTATGGCTACACCTTC. Residues: CASSLGTPYGYTF.

On this clone itself: Mismatch with germline at one junction end may stem from a read error. The sample carries other DNA sequences with the same CDR3. V usage is TRBV18 and J usage is TRBJ2-5; D unclear. The CDR3 is 14 amino acids. The germline gives CDR1 KGHSH, CDR2 LQKENI. The CDR3 sequence: CASSPQNSQETQYF. The CDR3 DNA reads as TGTGCCAGTTCACCACAGAACAGCCAAGAGACCCAGTACTTC.

This clone was seen only a few times. The sample has other DNA sequences that encode this CDR3 too. The V gene is TRBV7-9, the J gene TRBJ1-5; TRBD1 agrees at 7 bases. The V segment lost 4 bases and the J segment 5 bases; nucleotides outside the gene matches: 2. The germline gives CDR1 SEHNR, CDR2 FQNEAQ (reference sequence). The CDR3 runs to 13 residues. The CDR3 nucleotides read TGTGCCAGCAGCTCGCAGGGGGATCAGCCCCAGCATTTT. It specifies CASSSQGDQPQHF. Complete variable domain (other parts from reference TRBV7-9 and TRBJ1-5): DTGVSQNPRHKITKRGQNVTFRCDPISEHNRLYWYRQTLGQGPEFLTYFQNEAQLEKSRLLSDRFSAERPKGSFSTLEIQRTEQGDSAMYLCASSSQGDQPQHFGDGTRLSIL.

This clone was seen more than once but under ten times. The chain is built from TRBV5-1 and TRBJ2-1, with D tentatively TRBD2 (6 bases). Germline loops: CDR1 SGHRS, CDR2 YFSETQ. This CDR3 comprises 15 residues. V was cut by 1 base and J by 5 bases, with 13 bases left in between. This CDR3 reads CASSLLGGDHNEQFF. The CDR3 nucleotides are TGCGCCAGCAGCTTGCTGGGCGGGGACCACAATGAGCAGTTCTTC. The whole variable domain, remainder taken from reference TRBV5-1 and TRBJ2-1, is KAGVTQTPRYLIKTRGQQVTLSCSPISGHRSVSWYQQTPGQGLQFLFEYFSETQRNKGNFPGRFSGRQFSNSRSEMNVSTLELGDSALYLCASSLLGGDHNEQFFGPGTRLTVL.

A single count supports this clone. CDR3: CASSWLASAVYEQYF. The CDR3, as DNA: TGTGCCAGCAGCTGGCTCGCTTCGGCAGTTTACGAGCAGTACTTC. The V gene is TRBV7-2, the J gene TRBJ2-7; no clear D gene. The CDR3 extends over 15 amino acids. Trimming removed 4 bases from V and 4 bases from J, with 17 bases in between. Germline-derived CDR1 and CDR2 are SGHTA and FQGNSA.

The chain has TRBV7-3 and TRBJ1-5; D unresolved. V was pared by 8 bases and J by 7 bases, with 15 bases between. The germline V gene has CDR1 SGHTA and CDR2 FQGTGA. The CDR3 runs to 13 residues. The CDR3 coding sequence is TGTGCCAGCTCCTTAGAACCCGGCCAGCCCCAGCATTTT. Protein product: CASSLEPGQPQHF.

V usage is TRBV9 and J usage is TRBJ1-3, with D perhaps TRBD1 (5 bases). Looked up from germline, CDR1 is SGDLS and CDR2 is YYNGEE. The ends were cut back, 0 bases at V and 2 bases at J, with 12 bases in the middle. The CDR3 is 16 residues long. CDR3 sequence reads: CASSVAPTDPGNTIYF. The CDR3 nucleotides read TGTGCCAGCAGCGTAGCCCCGACAGACCCTGGAAACACCATATATTTT.

The chain employs TRBV19 and TRBJ2-3; either TRBD1 or TRBD2 may supply D (6 bases each). CDR3 size: 16 residues. Germline V gives CDR1 LNHDA, CDR2 SQIVND (reference sequence). V was trimmed by 3 bases and J by 2 bases, leaving 15 bases between them. The CDR3 protein is CASSIVTGATTDTQYF. The CDR3 DNA reads TGTGCCAGTAGTATTGTGACGGGGGCCACCACAGATACGCAGTATTTT.

The chain couples TRBV7-9 to TRBJ1-5, with 7 positions matching TRBD1. This CDR3 has 15 amino acids. Per the germline V gene, CDR1 is SEHNR and CDR2 is FQNEAQ (reference sequence). J lost 3 bases, V lost 2 bases, and 4 bases had no gene match. The CDR3 sequence: CASSLRDSPNQPQHF. CDR3 nucleotide sequence: TGTGCCAGCAGCTTAAGGGACAGTCCCAATCAGCCCCAGCATTTT.

The rearrangement links TRBV9 to TRBJ2-1; D might be TRBD1 (6 bases). Germline V CDR1 and CDR2: SGDLS, YYNGEE. V was clipped by 1 base and J by 8 bases, with 16 bases between them. This CDR3 is 15 amino acids long. CDR3 in amino acids: CASSVQGYDGDEQFF. Written as DNA, the CDR3 is TGTGCCAGCAGCGTACAGGGGTATGATGGGGATGAGCAGTTCTTC.

This clone was seen a handful of times. Other DNA sequences from this sample encode an identical CDR3 as well. This chain joins TRBV18 and TRBJ1-5; maybe TRBD1 (6 bases). CDR1 and CDR2 (germline): KGHSH, LQKENI. The V gene lost 2 bases and the J gene lost 4 bases, with 6 bases spanning the gap. The CDR3 has 13 residues. Here the CDR3 reads CASSPTGNQPQHF. The CDR3 DNA follows: TGTGCCAGCTCACCAACAGGGAATCAGCCCCAGCATTTT.

The chain recombines TRBV9 with TRBJ1-2; D is ambiguous. The CDR3 is 13 amino acids. V was cut by 4 bases and J by 3 bases, with 10 bases left in between. Germline V CDR1 and CDR2: SGDLS, YYNGEE. The CDR3, as DNA: TGTGCCAGCAGCCCATCTGTGGACTATGGCTACACCTTC. It yields the protein CASSPSVDYGYTF.

This clone was seen only a few times. This same CDR3 is encoded by further DNA sequences in the sample. The rearrangement joins TRBV5-1 to TRBJ2-6, with D uncertain. The CDR3 loop spans 14 amino acids. The germline V and J ends were trimmed by 3 bases and 0 bases, with 4 bases remaining between them. Germline V gives CDR1 SGHRS, CDR2 YFSETQ. CDR3 in amino acids: CASSSSSGANVLTF. CDR3 coding DNA: TGCGCCAGCAGCTCCAGCTCTGGGGCCAACGTCCTGACTTTC.

This clone came up a few times. One junction end disagrees with the germline gene, perhaps due to a read error. This rearrangement joins TRBV28 to TRBJ2-5; 8 bases fit TRBD1. The V gene's germline CDR1 is MDHEN and CDR2 SYDVKM. This CDR3 is built from 14 residues. CDR3 loop: CASSLADREEPQYF. The CDR3 DNA reads TGTGCCAGCAGTCTTGCGGACAGGGAAGAGCCCCAGTACTTC. Using reference TRBV28 and TRBJ2-5 for the parts outside the CDR3, the full variable domain is DVKVTQSSRYLVKRTGEKVFLECVQDMDHENMFWYRQDPGLGLRLIYFSYDVKMKEKGDIPEGYSVSREKKERFSLILESASTNQTSMYLCASSLADREEPQYFGPGTRLLVL.

In its sample, this clone was seen a few times. V gene TRBV28 combines with J gene TRBJ2-3; the D call may be TRBD1 or TRBD2 (5 bases each). The CDR3 loop spans 16 amino acids. Germline-derived CDR1 and CDR2 are MDHEN and SYDVKM. With 2 bases removed from V and 6 bases from J, the gap between germline ends came to 18 bases. CDR3 sequence reads: CASSLAGAQPRDTQYF. Here the CDR3 DNA reads TGTGCCAGCAGTTTAGCCGGGGCACAACCGAGGGATACGCAGTATTTT.

This chain joins TRBV7-2 and TRBJ1-3, with no clear D. The germline CDR1 and CDR2 sequences are SGHTA and FQGNSA. Trimming stripped 1 base from V and 0 bases from J, with 7 bases between. The CDR3 runs 15 residues. CDR3 in DNA: TGTGCCAGCAGCTTAGTACCGAGCTCTGGAAACACCATATATTTT. Translated: CASSLVPSSGNTIYF.

The chain employs TRBV30 and TRBJ1-6, with TRBD1 as a possible D gene (6 bases). The CDR3 loop spans 13 amino acids. The V gene's germline CDR1 is GTSNPN and CDR2 SVGIG (reference sequence). With 8 bases removed from V and 6 bases from J, the gap between germline ends came to 14 bases. The CDR3 region is CAGGRTPNSPLHF. CDR3 DNA: TGTGCCGGGGGGCGGACACCTAATTCACCCCTCCACTTT.

This clone has just a few counts. The chain is built from TRBV7-2 and TRBJ2-2, with a tentative D call TRBD1 (6 bases). The ends were cut back, 2 bases at V and 4 bases at J, with 17 bases in the middle. The CDR3 is 17 amino acids. The V gene's germline CDR1 is SGHTA and CDR2 FQGNSA. The CDR3 nucleotides are TGTGCCAGCAGCTTAAGTTGGCAGTACAGGGTCACCGGGGAGCTGTTTTTT. It encodes CASSLSWQYRVTGELFF.